The 2 T cell receptor beta chains in this list originate from one sample, sequenced in a study of PD-1 blockade in classical Hodgkin lymphoma (dated by TCRdb to 2018 to 2020). Library construction relied on the immunoSEQ multiplex PCR assay. The table was pulled from immuneACCESS by TCRdb, which kept in-frame rearrangements only. Such tables lose some clones; where checked, under half of the loss comes from unresolved V genes, and the rest has no known cause. The sample records about 110,000 clones, roughly nine tenths of which are singletons. The ten largest make up about 20% of the sample. Sample time point, as interpreted from the label and publication: cycle 2 day 1 (C2D1) of nivolumab. Relapse after autologous stem cell transplantation had occurred in all trial patients, and cohorts A, B and C were distinguished by prior brentuximab vedotin exposure. This specimen consisted of peripheral blood mononuclear cells (PBMCs), obtained before the second cycle of nivolumab. The source of these receptors is a human donor with classical Hodgkin lymphoma.

This chain's CDR3 is CASKGVRKIMSGANVLTF. For the CDR3, the DNA is TGTGCCAGCAAGGGGGTCCGAAAGATTATGTCTGGGGCCAACGTCCTGACTTTC. This rearrangement joins TRBV11-2 to TRBJ2-6, with D possibly matching TRBD1 (6 bases). With 7 bases removed from V and 1 base from J, the gap between germline ends came to 20 bases. Germline V lookup: CDR1 SGHAT, CDR2 FQNNGV. The CDR3 loop spans 18 amino acids.

The chain joins TRBV5-4 to TRBJ2-7; TRBD2 agrees at 14 bases. The CDR3 spans 17 residues. V lost 4 bases to trimming and J lost 0 bases; unmatched junction nucleotides: 6. CDR1 and CDR2 (germline): SGHNT, YYREEE (reference sequence). The CDR3 protein is CASSLGLAGASSYEQYF. The CDR3 bases are TGTGCCAGCAGCCTGGGACTAGCGGGAGCTAGCTCCTACGAGCAGTACTTC.